Given below is one TCR beta chain in context. The V gene end was trimmed by 5 bases and the J gene end by 1 base; junction bases not matched to a gene: 3. The germline gives CDR1 SGHTA, CDR2 FQGNSA. The CDR3 is 15 residues long. These data belong to a study of blood T cell repertoires in COVID-19. Study in general: Collection of acute and convalescent COVID-19 samples took place in the United States, Italy and Spain. In each case, the material was cDNA or gDNA derived from T cells, B-cell-depleted T cells, or PBMCs.

In the original processing: It was from reference gene primer amplification that nucleated cell counts were estimated. The method was immunoSEQ multiplex PCR; TCRdb's version includes in-frame clones alone and lacks a portion of them. V, J and clone size are those of that table, while D and trimming were read from the DNA. Found here are more than 200,000 clones, 81% of them singletons; the top ten hold 6% to 9.5%. The TCR comes from a woman of 80 years or more with acute or convalescent COVID-19. Sequencing input: peripheral blood. The chain uses TRBV7-2 and TRBJ1-5, with TRBD1 matching over 9 bases. The CDR3 here is CASSRTGESNQPQHF. The CDR3 region has the DNA TGTGCCAGCAGCCGGACAGGGGAGAGCAATCAGCCCCAGCATTTT.